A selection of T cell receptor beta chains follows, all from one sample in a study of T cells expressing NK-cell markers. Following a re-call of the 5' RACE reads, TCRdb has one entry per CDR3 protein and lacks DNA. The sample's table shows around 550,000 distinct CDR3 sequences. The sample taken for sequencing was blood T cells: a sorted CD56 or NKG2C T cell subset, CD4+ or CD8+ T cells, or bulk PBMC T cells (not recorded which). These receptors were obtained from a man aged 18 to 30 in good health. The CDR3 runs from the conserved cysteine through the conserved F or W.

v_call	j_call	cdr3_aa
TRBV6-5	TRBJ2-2	CASSYSPRRGELFF
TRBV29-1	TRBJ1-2	CSVEEGRNVYGYTF
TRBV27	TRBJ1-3	CASRPGRTSGNTIYF
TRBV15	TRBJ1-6	CATSRAGQGKAPLHF
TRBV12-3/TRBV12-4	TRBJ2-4	CASNLPGRENIQYF
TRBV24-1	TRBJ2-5	CATSDSSGFWETQYF
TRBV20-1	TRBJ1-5	CSARTGGYSNQPQHF
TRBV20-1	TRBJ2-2	CSARDPRADVKYTGELFF
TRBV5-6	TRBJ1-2	CASSLGEWGDGYTF
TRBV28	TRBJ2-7	CASGGPGPSYEQYF
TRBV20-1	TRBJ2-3	CSAPGVGTDTQYF
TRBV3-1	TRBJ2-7	CASSQDGSYGVYEQYF
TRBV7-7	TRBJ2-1	CASSQKGGGEQFF
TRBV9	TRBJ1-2	CASSPKWRSNYGYTF
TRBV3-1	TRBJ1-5	CASSQGRDLGEPQHF
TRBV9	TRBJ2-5	CASSVSSGQETQYF
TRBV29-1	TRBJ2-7	CSVGGREGASYEQYF
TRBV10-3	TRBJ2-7	CAIGGTINRDEQYF
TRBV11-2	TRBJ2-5	CASSWLAGGETQYF
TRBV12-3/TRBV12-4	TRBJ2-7	CASSFRSVDEQYF
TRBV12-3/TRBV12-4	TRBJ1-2	CASSFRGQGGGDGYTF
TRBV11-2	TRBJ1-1	CASSPGLTMNTEAFF
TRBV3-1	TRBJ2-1	CASSPTPGSFNEQFF
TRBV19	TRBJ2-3	CASRGQGAIDTQYF
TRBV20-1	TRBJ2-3	CSASGSGHSTDTQYF
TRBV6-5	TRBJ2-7	CASSHDRSASYEQYF
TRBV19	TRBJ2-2	CATRGRGDTGELFF
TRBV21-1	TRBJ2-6	CASSRGSGANVLTF
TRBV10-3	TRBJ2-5	CAISGVSTGGLQETQYF
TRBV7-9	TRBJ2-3	CASSDTGMEENTQYF
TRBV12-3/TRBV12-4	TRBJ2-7	CASSLFFGQSGGEQYF
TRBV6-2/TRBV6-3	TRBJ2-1	CASGRDSPNEQFF
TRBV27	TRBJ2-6	CASSFQGHSGANVLTF
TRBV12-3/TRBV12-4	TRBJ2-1	CASSSGTHEQFF
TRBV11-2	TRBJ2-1	CASSLRAAGGSYNEQFF
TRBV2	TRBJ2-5	CASERQMQETQYF
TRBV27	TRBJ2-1	CASRLDRDYYNEQFF
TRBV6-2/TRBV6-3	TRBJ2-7	CASTHRDRGHNEQYF
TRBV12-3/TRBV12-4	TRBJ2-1	CASNKKGVSYNEQFF
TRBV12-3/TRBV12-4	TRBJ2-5	CASSPGGNQETQYF
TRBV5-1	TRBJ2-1	CASSLGFFGRPTNEQFF
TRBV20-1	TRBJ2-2	CRGDSLNTGELFF
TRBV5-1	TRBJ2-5	CASSKRLDEETQYF
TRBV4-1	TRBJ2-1	CASSPKTSGAYNEQFF
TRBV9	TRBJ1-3	CASSVSGNAIYF
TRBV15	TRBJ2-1	CATSGGTSGSNEQFF
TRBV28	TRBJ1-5	CASSFHGTGQPQHF
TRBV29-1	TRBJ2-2	CSVGQGATTGELFF
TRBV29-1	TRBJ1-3	CSVGGGSSGNTIYF
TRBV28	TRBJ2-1	CASRSGGQEGGNEQFF
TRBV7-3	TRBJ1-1	CASSLGINTEAFF
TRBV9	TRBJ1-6	CASSVSPTGGDNSPLHF